These 19 T cell receptor beta chains were sequenced from one sample in a study of tumor-infiltrating lymphocytes in localized non-small cell lung cancer. Only in-frame clones appear in the TCRdb table, and some are missing; sequencing was by immunoSEQ multiplex PCR. The sample has some 15,000 clones; roughly 82% are singletons. Source material: lung tumor tissue. The origin of the receptors is a human donor with non-small cell lung cancer.

The rearrangement joins TRBV23-1 to TRBJ2-5, with TRBD1 matching 8 bases. TRBV23-1 is an ORF, with its function uncertain. The CDR3 is made up of 19 amino acids. Trimming at V came to 0 bases and at J to 2 bases, leaving 14 bases not matched to a gene. CDR3 residues: CASSQSRTGGTIKQETQYF. DNA of the CDR3: TGCGCCAGCAGTCAATCTCGTACAGGGGGAACAATCAAACAAGAGACCCAGTACTTC.

The chain employs TRBV20-1 and TRBJ1-2; 7 nucleotides match TRBD1. CDR1 and CDR2 from the germline V gene are DFQATT and SNEGSKA (reference sequence). J lost 8 bases, V lost 1 base, and 1 base had no gene match. This CDR3 comprises 11 residues. The CDR3 spells CSARVTGGYTF. The DNA for the CDR3 is TGCAGTGCTAGAGTGACAGGGGGCTACACCTTC.

This chain connects TRBV7-9 to TRBJ2-1; 8 bases are a match to TRBD2. This CDR3 comprises 18 residues. Per germline, CDR1 SEHNR and CDR2 FQNEAQ (reference sequence). J was trimmed by 6 bases and V by 4 bases; bases with no gene match: 17. The CDR3 is CASSSFLWSGRVPNEQFF. DNA of the CDR3: TGTGCCAGCAGCTCCTTCCTTTGGAGCGGGAGAGTTCCCAATGAGCAGTTCTTC.

The V and J genes are TRBV4-2 and TRBJ2-7; tentative D call: TRBD2 (5 bases). Between the trimmed V and J ends, which lost 0 bases and 0 bases, there was a span of 9 bases. CDR1 is LGHNA and CDR2 is YNFKEQ in the germline V gene. The CDR3 is 15 amino acids. The CDR3 loop reads CASSQDPGSSYEQYF. The CDR3 DNA reads TGTGCCAGCAGCCAAGACCCGGGGAGCTCCTACGAGCAGTACTTC.

The rearrangement joins TRBV6-5 to TRBJ1-2, with unresolved D. V lost 6 bases and J lost 8, with 16 bases in between. The germline gives CDR1 MNHEY, CDR2 SVGAGI. The CDR3 loop spans 13 amino acids. The CDR3 region is CASSSYLTGGYTF. As DNA, the CDR3 is TGTGCCAGCAGCTCCTATCTGACGGGAGGCTACACCTTC.

The V gene is TRBV19, the J gene TRBJ2-1; TRBD2 agrees at 9 bases. V dropped 3 bases and J dropped 8; count of bases not matched to a gene: 8. CDR3 size: 15 residues. Germline CDR1 is LNHDA and CDR2 is SQIVND (reference sequence). Here the CDR3 reads CASSIQPAGGYEQFF. Written as DNA, the CDR3 is TGTGCCAGTAGTATTCAACCGGCGGGAGGGTATGAGCAGTTCTTC.

The chain carries TRBV30 and TRBJ2-1, with TRBD2 as a possible D gene (5 bases). Germline V gene lookup returns CDR1 GTSNPN and CDR2 SVGIG (reference sequence). Trimming removed 2 bases at V and 8 bases at J, with 19 bases between. The CDR3 totals 15 residues. The CDR3 nucleotides read TGTGCCTGGAGTAATTGGCGAGACGGGAAGGATGAGCAGTTCTTC. It encodes CAWSNWRDGKDEQFF.

This chain connects TRBV7-9 to TRBJ1-4; D is ambiguous. CDR1 and CDR2 (germline): SEHNR, FQNEAQ (reference sequence). The CDR3 runs to 13 residues. Trimming left V 4 bases short and J 8 bases short, with 11 bases between. CDR3 region: CASSSVWLEKLFF. CDR3 in DNA: TGTGCCAGCAGCTCTGTTTGGTTAGAAAAACTGTTTTTT. Variable domain in full (rest from reference TRBV7-9 and TRBJ1-4): DTGVSQNPRHKITKRGQNVTFRCDPISEHNRLYWYRQTLGQGPEFLTYFQNEAQLEKSRLLSDRFSAERPKGSFSTLEIQRTEQGDSAMYLCASSSVWLEKLFFGSGTQLSVL.

The J gene is TRBJ2-5, the V gene TRBV29-1; TRBD2 is a possible D gene (5 bases). The CDR3 totals 10 residues. Germline V gene data show CDR1 as SQVTM and CDR2 as ANQGSEA. Trimming stripped 4 bases from V and 13 bases from J, with 13 bases between. As DNA, the CDR3 is TGCAGCGTTGGGACGGGATTCCGGTACTTC. Residues: CSVGTGFRYF.

The genes are TRBV29-1 and TRBJ2-7; the D is unclear. Germline CDR1 reads SQVTM; CDR2 reads ANQGSEA. Trimming pared 3 bases from V and 2 bases from J, leaving 8 bases between. The CDR3 contains 12 residues. CDR3 region: CSVDPGTYEQYF. The CDR3, as DNA: TGCAGCGTTGATCCCGGTACCTACGAGCAGTACTTC.

This rearrangement joins TRBV5-6 to TRBJ2-1, with D possibly TRBD2 on 7 matching bases. The CDR3 totals 16 residues. Germline loops: CDR1 SGHDT, CDR2 YYEEEE. V was cut by 4 bases and J by 4 bases, with 18 bases left in between. CDR3 in amino acids: CASSGGAGHQYNEQFF. The CDR3 nucleotides read TGTGCCAGCAGCGGGGGGGCGGGGCACCAGTACAATGAGCAGTTCTTC.

The chain employs TRBV2 and TRBJ2-3, with 7 bases lining up with TRBD2. CDR3 size: 13 residues. Trimming took 8 bases from V and 3 from J; bases not matched to a gene: 5. The germline CDR1 and CDR2 sequences are SNHLY and FYNNEI. For the CDR3, the DNA is TGTGCCAGCGGGGGGGAAATAACAGATACGCAGTATTTT. Its translation is CASGGEITDTQYF.

Details on this clone: A junction end diverges from the germline sequence, so it may reflect a read error. Other nucleotide sequences from this sample produce the same CDR3. The chain is built from TRBV7-7 and TRBJ2-2; D not resolved. In germline, CDR1 is SSHAT, CDR2 FNYEAQ (reference sequence). The CDR3 extends over 12 amino acids. Written as DNA, the CDR3 is TGTGCTAGCAGCCCGAACACCGGGGAGCTGTTTTTT. Translating it yields CASSPNTGELFF.

The V and J genes are TRBV10-3 and TRBJ2-2; tentatively, D is TRBD1 or TRBD2 (5 bases each). Germline V gives CDR1 ENHRY, CDR2 SYGVKD. Trimming removed 2 bases from V and 6 bases from J, with 16 bases in between. This CDR3 spans 16 amino acids. The CDR3 spells CAISERVAMGAGELFF. The DNA of the CDR3 is TGTGCCATCAGTGAGCGTGTAGCGATGGGGGCCGGGGAGCTGTTTTTT.

The chain carries TRBV27 and TRBJ2-7; maybe TRBD2 (5 bases). V lost 6 bases to trimming and J lost 6 bases, with 15 bases between them. From germline, CDR1 is MNHEY and CDR2 SMNVEV (reference sequence). CDR3 size: 13 residues. CDR3 residues: CASRARQAAEQYF. The CDR3 DNA reads as TGTGCCAGCAGGGCTCGGCAAGCGGCCGAGCAGTACTTC.

This clone has more than one count but fewer than ten. The genes are TRBV4-1 and TRBJ1-1, with TRBD1 identical over 11 bases. V lost 4 bases and J lost 9; bases outside the gene matches: 4. Looked up from germline, CDR1 is MGHRA and CDR2 is YSYEKL. The CDR3 has 13 residues. The CDR3 nucleotides read TGCGCCAGCAGCCCCGGACAGGGGGCAAAAGCTTTCTTT. The encoded protein is CASSPGQGAKAFF.

This chain connects TRBV18 to TRBJ2-7, with TRBD1 matching over 7 bases. The germline CDR1 and CDR2 sequences are KGHSH and LQKENI. The length of the CDR3 is 13 residues. Trimming took 4 bases from V and 6 from J; bases not matched to a gene: 6. The CDR3 nucleotides read TGTGCCAGCTCACTCCAGGGGGATGGCGAGCAGTACTTC. Amino acid sequence: CASSLQGDGEQYF.

This chain joins TRBV7-8 and TRBJ2-7; 10 bases map to TRBD1. This CDR3 is built from 13 residues. Per germline, CDR1 SGHVS and CDR2 FQNEAQ. V lost 4 bases to trimming and J lost 9 bases; unmatched junction nucleotides: 6. CDR3 coding DNA: TGTGCCAGCAGCTCTGGACAGGGGGGTGTGCAGTACTTC. Protein product: CASSSGQGGVQYF. The variable domain in full, completed from reference TRBV7-8 and TRBJ2-7, reads GAGVSQSPRYKVAKRGQDVALRCDPISGHVSLFWYQQALGQGPEFLTYFQNEAQLDKSGLPSDRFFAERPEGSVSTLKIQRTQQEDSAVYLCASSSGQGGVQYFGPGTRLTVT.

This clone was seen only a few times. V gene TRBV6-4 combines with J gene TRBJ1-1; weak D call: TRBD1 (6 bases). This CDR3 has 13 amino acids. Germline CDR1 and CDR2: MRHNA and SNTAGT. V dropped 4 bases and J dropped 2 bases, with 8 bases sitting between them. As DNA, the CDR3 is TGTGCCAGCAGTGTCGGGGGCAACACTGAAGCTTTCTTT. As protein: CASSVGGNTEAFF.